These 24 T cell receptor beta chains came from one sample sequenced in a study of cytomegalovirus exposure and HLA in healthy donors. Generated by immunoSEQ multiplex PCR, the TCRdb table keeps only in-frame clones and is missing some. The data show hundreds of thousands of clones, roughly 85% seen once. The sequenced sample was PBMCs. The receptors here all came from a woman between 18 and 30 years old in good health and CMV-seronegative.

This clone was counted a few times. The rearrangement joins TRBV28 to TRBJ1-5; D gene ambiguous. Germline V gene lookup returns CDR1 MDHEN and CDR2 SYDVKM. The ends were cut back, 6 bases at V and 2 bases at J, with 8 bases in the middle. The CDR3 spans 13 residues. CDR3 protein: CASRGGGNQPQHF. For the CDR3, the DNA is TGTGCCAGCAGGGGCGGGGGCAATCAGCCCCAGCATTTT. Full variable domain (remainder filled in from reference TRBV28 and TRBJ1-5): DVKVTQSSRYLVKRTGEKVFLECVQDMDHENMFWYRQDPGLGLRLIYFSYDVKMKEKGDIPEGYSVSREKKERFSLILESASTNQTSMYLCASRGGGNQPQHFGDGTRLSIL.

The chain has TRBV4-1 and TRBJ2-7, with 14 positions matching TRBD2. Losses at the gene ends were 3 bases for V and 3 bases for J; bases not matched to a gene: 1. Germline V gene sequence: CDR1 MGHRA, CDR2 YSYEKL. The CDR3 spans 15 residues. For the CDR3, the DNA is TGCGCCAGCAGCCATGGGACTAGCGGGGGCTACGAGCAGTACTTC. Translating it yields CASSHGTSGGYEQYF.

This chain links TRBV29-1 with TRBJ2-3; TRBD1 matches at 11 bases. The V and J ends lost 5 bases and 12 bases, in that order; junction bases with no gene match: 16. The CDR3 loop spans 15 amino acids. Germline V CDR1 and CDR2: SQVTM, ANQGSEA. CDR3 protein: CSVLISGQGVGAQYF. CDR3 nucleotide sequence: TGCAGCGTTCTGATCTCGGGACAGGGGGTCGGAGCCCAGTATTTT.

DNA of the CDR3: TGTGCCAGCAGCCCCAGACTAGGCGGGGTCGGAACAGATACGCAGTATTTT. Translation gives CASSPRLGGVGTDTQYF. The chain has TRBV11-2 and TRBJ2-3; perhaps TRBD2 as D (6 bases). Germline CDR1 and CDR2: SGHAT and FQNNGV. The CDR3 is 17 amino acids. Trimming removed 5 bases at V and 3 bases at J, with 21 bases between.

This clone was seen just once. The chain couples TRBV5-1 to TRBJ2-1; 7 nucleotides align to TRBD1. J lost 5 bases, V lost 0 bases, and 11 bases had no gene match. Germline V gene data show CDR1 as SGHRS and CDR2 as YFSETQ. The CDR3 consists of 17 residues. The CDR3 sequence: CASSLDLDRVLHNEQFF. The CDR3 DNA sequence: TGCGCCAGCAGCTTGGATTTAGACAGGGTTCTCCACAATGAGCAGTTCTTC.

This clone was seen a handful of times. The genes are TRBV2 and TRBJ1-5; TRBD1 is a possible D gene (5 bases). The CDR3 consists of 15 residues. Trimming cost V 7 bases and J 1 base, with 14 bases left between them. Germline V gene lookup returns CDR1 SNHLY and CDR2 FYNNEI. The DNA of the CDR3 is TGTGCCAGCAAGACCGGGGGGGTGAGCAATCAGCCCCAGCATTTT. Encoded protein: CASKTGGVSNQPQHF.

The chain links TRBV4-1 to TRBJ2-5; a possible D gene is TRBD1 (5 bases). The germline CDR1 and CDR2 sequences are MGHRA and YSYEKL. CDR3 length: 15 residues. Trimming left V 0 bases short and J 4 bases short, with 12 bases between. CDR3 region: CASSQDAGYSETQYF. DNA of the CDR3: TGCGCCAGCAGCCAAGACGCAGGGTATTCAGAGACCCAGTACTTC.

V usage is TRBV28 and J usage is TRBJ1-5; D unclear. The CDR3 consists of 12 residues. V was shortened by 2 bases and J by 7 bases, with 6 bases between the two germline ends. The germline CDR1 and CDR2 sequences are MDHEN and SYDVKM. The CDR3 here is CASSLILQPQHF. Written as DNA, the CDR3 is TGTGCCAGCAGTTTAATTCTCCAGCCCCAGCATTTT.

The CDR3 loop reads CASSPYSGRSYEQYF. CDR3 nucleotides: TGTGCCAGCAGCCCCTATAGCGGACGCTCCTACGAGCAGTACTTC. The gene calls are TRBV14 and TRBJ2-7; perhaps TRBD2 as D (6 bases). Germline V gives CDR1 SGHDN, CDR2 FVKESK. The CDR3 contains 15 residues. V lost 4 bases and J 0 bases, leaving 13 bases between the germline ends.

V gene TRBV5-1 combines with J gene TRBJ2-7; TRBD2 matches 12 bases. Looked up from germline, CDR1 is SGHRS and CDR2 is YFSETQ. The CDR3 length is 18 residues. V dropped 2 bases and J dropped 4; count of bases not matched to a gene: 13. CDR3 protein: CASSLNPPGLAGIYEQYF. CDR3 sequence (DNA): TGCGCCAGCAGCTTAAACCCTCCTGGACTAGCGGGAATATACGAGCAGTACTTC.

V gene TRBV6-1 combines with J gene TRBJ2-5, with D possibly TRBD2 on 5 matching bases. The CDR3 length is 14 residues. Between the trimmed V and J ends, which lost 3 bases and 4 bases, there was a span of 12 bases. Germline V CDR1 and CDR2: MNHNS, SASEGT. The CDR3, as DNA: TGTGCCAGCAGTGAGGGAGTTGTGCGAGAGACCCAGTACTTC. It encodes CASSEGVVRETQYF.

Written as DNA, the CDR3 is TGTGCCAGCAGCTTGGTTGCGGGCGGGGGGGACCCCTACGAGCAGTACTTC. Its protein is CASSLVAGGGDPYEQYF. This chain uses TRBV5-6 with TRBJ2-7, with TRBD2 matching over 9 bases. The CDR3 spans 17 residues. The germline V gene encodes CDR1 SGHDT and CDR2 YYEEEE. V was pared by 0 bases and J by 2 bases, with 9 bases of the junction left unmatched.

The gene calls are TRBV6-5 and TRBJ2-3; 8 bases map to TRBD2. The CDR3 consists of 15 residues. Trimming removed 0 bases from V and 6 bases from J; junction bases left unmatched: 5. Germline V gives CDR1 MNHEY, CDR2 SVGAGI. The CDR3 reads CASSYSLSGGDTQYF. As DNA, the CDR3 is TGTGCCAGCAGTTACTCGTTATCGGGAGGGGATACGCAGTATTTT.

The CDR3 DNA is TGTGCCAGCAGATTAAGTAGCGGGAGGGCCGATGAGCAGTTCTTC. Translation gives CASRLSSGRADEQFF. The gene calls are TRBV7-9 and TRBJ2-1; 11 bases fit TRBD2. V lost 6 bases, J lost 8 bases, and 9 bases stayed unmatched. The germline gives CDR1 SEHNR, CDR2 FQNEAQ (reference sequence). This CDR3 has 15 residues.

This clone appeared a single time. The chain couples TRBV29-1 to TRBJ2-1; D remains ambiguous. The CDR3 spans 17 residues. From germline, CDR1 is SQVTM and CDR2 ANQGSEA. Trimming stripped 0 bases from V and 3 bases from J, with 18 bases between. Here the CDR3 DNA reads TGCAGCGTTGAAGATGTCCGAGCGACCACCCTCTACAATGAGCAGTTCTTC. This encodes CSVEDVRATTLYNEQFF.

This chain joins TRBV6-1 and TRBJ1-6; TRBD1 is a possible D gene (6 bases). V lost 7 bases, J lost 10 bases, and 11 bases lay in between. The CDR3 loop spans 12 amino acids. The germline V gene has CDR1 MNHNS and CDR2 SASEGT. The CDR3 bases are TGTGCCAGCATGCCCAGGGGCTCACCCCTCCACTTT. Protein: CASMPRGSPLHF.

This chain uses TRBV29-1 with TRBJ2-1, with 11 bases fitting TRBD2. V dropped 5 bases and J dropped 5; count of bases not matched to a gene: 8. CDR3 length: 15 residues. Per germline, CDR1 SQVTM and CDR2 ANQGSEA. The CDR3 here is CSVWTGTSGNNEQFF. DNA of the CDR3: TGCAGCGTTTGGACCGGGACTAGCGGAAACAATGAGCAGTTCTTC.

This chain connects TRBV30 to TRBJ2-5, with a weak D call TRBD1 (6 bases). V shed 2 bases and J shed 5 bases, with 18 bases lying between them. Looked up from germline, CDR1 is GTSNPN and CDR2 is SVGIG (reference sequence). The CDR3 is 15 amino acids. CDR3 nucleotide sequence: TGTGCCTGGAGTAGGGCACAGGGACCCCAGGAGACCCAGTACTTC. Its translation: CAWSRAQGPQETQYF.

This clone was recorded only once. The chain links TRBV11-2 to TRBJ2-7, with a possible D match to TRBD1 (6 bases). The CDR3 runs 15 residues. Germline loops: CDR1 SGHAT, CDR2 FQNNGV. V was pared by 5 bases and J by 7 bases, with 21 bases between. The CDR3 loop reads CASSEPDRRNREQYF. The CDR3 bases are TGTGCCAGCAGCGAACCTGACAGGAGGAATAGGGAGCAGTACTTC.

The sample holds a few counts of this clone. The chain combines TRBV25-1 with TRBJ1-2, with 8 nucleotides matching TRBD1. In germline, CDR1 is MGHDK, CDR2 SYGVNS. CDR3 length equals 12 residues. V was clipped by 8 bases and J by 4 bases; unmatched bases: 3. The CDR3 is CASGTGPYGYTF. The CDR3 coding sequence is TGTGCCAGCGGGACAGGCCCCTATGGCTACACCTTC.

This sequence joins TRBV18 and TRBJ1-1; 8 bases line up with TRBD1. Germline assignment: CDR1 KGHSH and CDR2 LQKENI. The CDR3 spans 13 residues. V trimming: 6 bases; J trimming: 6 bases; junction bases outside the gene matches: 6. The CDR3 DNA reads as TGTGCCAGCTCGGAAGTACAGGGGGCTGAAGCTTTCTTT. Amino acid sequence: CASSEVQGAEAFF. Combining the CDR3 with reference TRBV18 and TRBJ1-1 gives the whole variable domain NAGVMQNPRHLVRRRGQEARLRCSPMKGHSHVYWYRQLPEEGLKFMVYLQKENIIDESGMPKERFSAEFPKEGPSILRIQQVVRGDSAAYFCASSEVQGAEAFFGQGTRLTVV.

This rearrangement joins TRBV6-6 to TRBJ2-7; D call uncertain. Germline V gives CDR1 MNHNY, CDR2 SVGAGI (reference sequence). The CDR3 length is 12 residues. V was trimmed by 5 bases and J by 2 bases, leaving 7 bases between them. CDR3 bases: TGTGCCAGCAGTCCCCCTACCTACGAGCAGTACTTC. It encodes CASSPPTYEQYF.

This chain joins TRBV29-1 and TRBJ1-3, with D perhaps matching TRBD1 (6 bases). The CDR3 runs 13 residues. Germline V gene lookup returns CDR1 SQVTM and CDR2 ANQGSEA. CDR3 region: CSIQSGAGNTIYF. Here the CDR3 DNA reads TGCAGTATTCAATCAGGGGCTGGAAACACCATATATTTT.

In nucleotides, the CDR3 is TGTGCCTTCCACCCCCTCGGGAGGGGTAATGAAAAACTGTTTTTT. Its translation is CAFHPLGRGNEKLFF. This chain uses TRBV30 with TRBJ1-4; perhaps TRBD1 as D (5 bases). The CDR3 spans 15 residues. V dropped 7 bases and J dropped 4 bases, with 19 bases sitting between them. Per the germline V gene, CDR1 is GTSNPN and CDR2 is SVGIG (reference sequence).